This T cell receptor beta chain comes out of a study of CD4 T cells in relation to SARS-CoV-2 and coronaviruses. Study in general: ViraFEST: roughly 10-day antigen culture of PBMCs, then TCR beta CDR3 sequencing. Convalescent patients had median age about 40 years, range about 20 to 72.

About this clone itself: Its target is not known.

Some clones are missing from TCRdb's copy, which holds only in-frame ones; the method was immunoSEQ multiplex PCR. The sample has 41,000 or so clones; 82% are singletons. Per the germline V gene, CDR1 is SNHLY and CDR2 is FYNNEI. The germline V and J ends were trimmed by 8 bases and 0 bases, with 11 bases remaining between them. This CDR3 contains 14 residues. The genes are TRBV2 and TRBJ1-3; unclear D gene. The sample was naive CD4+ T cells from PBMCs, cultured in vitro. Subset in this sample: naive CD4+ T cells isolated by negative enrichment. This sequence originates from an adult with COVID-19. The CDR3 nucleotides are TGTGCCAGCGAGCGGCTTGCCTCTGGAAACACCATATATTTT. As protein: CASERLASGNTIYF.